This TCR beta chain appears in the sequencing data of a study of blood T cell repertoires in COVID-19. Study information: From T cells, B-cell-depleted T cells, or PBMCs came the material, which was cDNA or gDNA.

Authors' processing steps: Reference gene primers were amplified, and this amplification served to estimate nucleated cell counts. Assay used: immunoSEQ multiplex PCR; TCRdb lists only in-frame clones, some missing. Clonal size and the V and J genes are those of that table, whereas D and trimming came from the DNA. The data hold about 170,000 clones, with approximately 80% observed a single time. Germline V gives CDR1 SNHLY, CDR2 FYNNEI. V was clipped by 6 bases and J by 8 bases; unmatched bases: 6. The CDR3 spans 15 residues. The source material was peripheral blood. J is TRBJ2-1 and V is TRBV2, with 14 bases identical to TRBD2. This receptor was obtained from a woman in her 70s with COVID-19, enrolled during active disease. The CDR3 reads CASRETSGRGDEQFF. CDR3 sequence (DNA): TGTGCCAGCAGGGAGACTAGCGGGAGGGGCGATGAGCAGTTCTTC.